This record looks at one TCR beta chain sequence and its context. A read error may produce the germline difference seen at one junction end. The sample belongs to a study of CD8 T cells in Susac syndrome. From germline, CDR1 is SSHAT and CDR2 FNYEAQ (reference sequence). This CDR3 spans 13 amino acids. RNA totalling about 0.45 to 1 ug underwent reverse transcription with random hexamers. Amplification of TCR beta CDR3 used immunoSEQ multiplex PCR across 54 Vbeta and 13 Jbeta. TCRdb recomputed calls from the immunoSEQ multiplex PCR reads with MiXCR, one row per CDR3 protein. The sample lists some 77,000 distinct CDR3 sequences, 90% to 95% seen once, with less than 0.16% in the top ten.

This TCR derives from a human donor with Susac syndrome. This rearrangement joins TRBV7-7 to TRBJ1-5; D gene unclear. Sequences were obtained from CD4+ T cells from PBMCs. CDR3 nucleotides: TGTGCTAGCAGCCTGGACCTTAATCAGCCCCAGCATTTT. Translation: CASSLDLNQPQHF.